Each of the 21 T cell receptor beta chains below was sequenced from the same sample in a study of blood T cell repertoires in COVID-19. The method was immunoSEQ multiplex PCR; TCRdb's version includes in-frame clones alone and lacks a portion of them. This sample has some 180,000 clones, with around 85% found just once. Sequencing was carried out using peripheral blood. The receptors derive from a man aged 50-60 years who had recovered from COVID-19.

The chain links TRBV6-2 or TRBV6-3 to TRBJ2-7; 7 positions agree with TRBD1. V lost 0 bases to trimming and J lost 9 bases; unmatched junction nucleotides: 14. Germline lookup yields CDR1 MNHEY and CDR2 SVGEGT. The CDR3 contains 16 residues. CDR3 in DNA: TGTGCCAGCAGTTACTCGTTTCGTGGGACAGTAGCCGGGCAGTACTTC. This gives the protein CASSYSFRGTVAGQYF.

The chain links TRBV4-2 to TRBJ2-6, with D possibly TRBD2 on 6 matching bases. The length of the CDR3 is 17 residues. Trimming took off 2 bases at V and 2 bases at J, with 13 bases between the two ends. Germline V lookup: CDR1 LGHNA, CDR2 YNFKEQ. CDR3 loop: CASSQLEGFTGANVLTF. The CDR3 bases are TGTGCCAGCAGCCAATTGGAGGGGTTCACTGGGGCCAACGTCCTGACTTTC.

The chain recombines TRBV19 with TRBJ2-1; possible D gene TRBD2, 5 bases. Trimming removed 7 bases from V and 6 bases from J, with 16 bases in between. Per germline, CDR1 LNHDA and CDR2 SQIVND (reference sequence). This CDR3 contains 14 residues. The CDR3, as DNA: TGTGCCAGTAAAACTAGTCTAGCTTTCAATGAGCAGTTCTTC. Protein: CASKTSLAFNEQFF.

CDR3 amino acids: CASSLTLRGSKYNEQFF. DNA of the CDR3: TGTGCCAGCAGCTTAACGTTACGCGGAAGTAAGTACAATGAGCAGTTCTTC. The V call is TRBV7-3, the J call TRBJ2-1; D not resolved. This CDR3 region has 17 residues. V lost 0 bases and J 4 bases, leaving 16 bases between the germline ends. Germline V gene data show CDR1 as SGHTA and CDR2 as FQGTGA.

The chain has TRBV19 and TRBJ1-1, with 11 bases that match TRBD1. Per the germline V gene, CDR1 is LNHDA and CDR2 is SQIVND (reference sequence). V lost 5 bases, J lost 5 bases, and 7 bases stayed unmatched. This CDR3 comprises 15 residues. The CDR3 DNA sequence: TGTGCCAGTAGTTCCAAGGACAGGGGGCGTACTGAAGCTTTCTTT. It translates to CASSSKDRGRTEAFF.

V is TRBV30 and J is TRBJ2-1, with a tentative D call TRBD2 (6 bases). Germline assignment: CDR1 GTSNPN and CDR2 SVGIG (reference sequence). CDR3 size: 14 residues. The ends were cut back, 8 bases at V and 10 bases at J, with 24 bases in the middle. In nucleotides, the CDR3 is TGTGCCGGATCCGGGACCCGGGAGAGGCTCGAGCAGTTCTTC. Translation gives CAGSGTRERLEQFF. The whole variable domain, remainder taken from reference TRBV30 and TRBJ2-1, is SQTIHQWPATLVQPVGSPLSLECTVEGTSNPNLYWYRQAAGRGLQLLFYSVGIGQISSEVPQNLSASRPQDRQFILSSKKLLLSDSGFYLCAGSGTRERLEQFFGPGTRLTVL.

This clone was seen a few times. CDR3 nucleotides: TGTGCCAGCAGTTTACAGGGTGACTATGGCTACACCTTC. Translated, it gives CASSLQGDYGYTF. The rearrangement links TRBV27 to TRBJ1-2, with D possibly being TRBD1 (5 bases). Trimming shortened V by 2 bases and J by 3 bases, and 7 bases separated the two germline ends. The CDR3 totals 13 residues. Looked up from germline, CDR1 is MNHEY and CDR2 is SMNVEV (reference sequence).

This clone was counted between two and nine times. The rearrangement uses TRBV19 and TRBJ2-1, with a possible D match to TRBD2 (5 bases). Trimming stripped 5 bases from V and 6 bases from J, with 11 bases between. The CDR3 runs 13 residues. Per germline, CDR1 LNHDA and CDR2 SQIVND (reference sequence). The CDR3, as DNA: TGTGCCAGTAGTTTATGGGAGTCCAATGAGCAGTTCTTC. The encoded protein is CASSLWESNEQFF. The full variable domain, rest sourced from reference TRBV19 and TRBJ2-1, is DGGITQSPKYLFRKEGQNVTLSCEQNLNHDAMYWYRQDPGQGLRLIYYSQIVNDFQKGDIAEGYSVSREKKESFPLTVTSAQKNPTAFYLCASSLWESNEQFFGPGTRLTVL.

V is TRBV25-1 and J is TRBJ2-7, with TRBD2 matching over 9 bases. Trimming took 8 bases from V and 2 from J; bases not matched to a gene: 7. The germline V gene has CDR1 MGHDK and CDR2 SYGVNS. This CDR3 has 14 residues. The CDR3 sequence: CASSRASGAYEQYF. CDR3 sequence (DNA): TGTGCCAGCTCTCGGGCTAGCGGGGCCTACGAGCAGTACTTC.

The V and J genes are TRBV19 and TRBJ1-1; 9 bases agree with TRBD1. The CDR3 has 14 residues. Trimming at V came to 3 bases and at J to 3 bases, leaving 2 bases not matched to a gene. Germline CDR1 is LNHDA and CDR2 is SQIVND (reference sequence). CDR3 amino acids: CASSITGGYTEAFF. The DNA of the CDR3 is TGTGCCAGTAGTATCACAGGGGGCTACACTGAAGCTTTCTTT.

This chain links TRBV7-8 with TRBJ1-1; D not resolved. V lost 2 bases, J lost 0 bases, and 10 bases lay in between. In germline, CDR1 is SGHVS, CDR2 FQNEAQ. The CDR3 extends over 15 amino acids. CDR3 loop: CASSLLLEMNTEAFF. CDR3 sequence (DNA): TGTGCCAGCAGCTTACTTCTAGAGATGAACACTGAAGCTTTCTTT. Full variable domain (outside the CDR3, taken from reference TRBV7-8 and TRBJ1-1): GAGVSQSPRYKVAKRGQDVALRCDPISGHVSLFWYQQALGQGPEFLTYFQNEAQLDKSGLPSDRFFAERPEGSVSTLKIQRTQQEDSAVYLCASSLLLEMNTEAFFGQGTRLTVV.

The CDR3 reads CASTSLMGTSGAYEQYF. The CDR3 region has the DNA TGCGCCAGCACCTCCCTCATGGGGACTAGCGGAGCCTACGAGCAGTACTTC. This chain connects TRBV10-1 to TRBJ2-7, with 11 positions matching TRBD2. The germline V gene has CDR1 WNHNN and CDR2 SYGVQD (reference sequence). V was pared by 7 bases and J by 2 bases, with 13 bases of the junction left unmatched. The CDR3 sequence is 17 residues long.

The chain is built from TRBV7-9 and TRBJ2-1; D uncertain. CDR1 is SEHNR and CDR2 is FQNEAQ in the germline V gene (reference sequence). The CDR3 contains 13 residues. V was trimmed by 5 bases and J by 9 bases, leaving 14 bases between them. CDR3: CASSPDGFGEQFF. As DNA, the CDR3 is TGTGCCAGCAGCCCTGATGGTTTCGGTGAGCAGTTCTTC.

Only one count was recorded for this clone. This rearrangement joins TRBV7-3 to TRBJ2-3, with D possibly matching TRBD1 (6 bases). The CDR3 length is 13 residues. V lost 3 bases and J 5 bases, leaving 9 bases between the germline ends. Germline V gene sequence: CDR1 SGHTA, CDR2 FQGTGA. The CDR3 sequence is CASSLEDRDTQYF. In nucleotides, the CDR3 is TGTGCCAGCAGCTTGGAGGACAGAGATACGCAGTATTTT. The whole variable domain, filled in from reference TRBV7-3 and TRBJ2-3, reads GAGVSQTPSNKVTEKGKYVELRCDPISGHTALYWYRQSLGQGPEFLIYFQGTGAADDSGLPNDRFFAVRPEGSVSTLKIQRTERGDSAVYLCASSLEDRDTQYFGPGTRLTVL.

This clone was counted only a few times. The V call is TRBV10-3, the J call TRBJ2-5; D remains ambiguous. The CDR3 loop spans 15 amino acids. Germline V gene sequence: CDR1 ENHRY, CDR2 SYGVKD. V gave up 0 bases and J gave up 1 base, with 9 bases separating them. The CDR3 is CAISESHSGQETQYF. The DNA of the CDR3 is TGTGCCATCAGTGAGTCGCATTCCGGCCAAGAGACCCAGTACTTC.

The chain has TRBV30 and TRBJ1-4, with 7 positions matching TRBD1. There are 14 residues in the CDR3. Per germline, CDR1 GTSNPN and CDR2 SVGIG (reference sequence). J gave up 4 bases and V 4 bases, and 6 bases lay outside the gene matches. The DNA for the CDR3 is TGTGCCTGGAACACCGGGACAGTTAATGAAAAACTGTTTTTT. Protein sequence: CAWNTGTVNEKLFF.

The chain couples TRBV12-3 or TRBV12-4 to TRBJ1-2; 11 bases are shared with TRBD1. V shed 5 bases, J shed 7 bases, and the junction held 3 bases outside the gene matches. The CDR3 runs to 13 residues. In DNA form, the CDR3 reads TGTGCCAGCAGTCCGGACAGGGGGCTTGGCTACACCTTC. Translation: CASSPDRGLGYTF.

This clone was counted a few times. The chain combines TRBV5-4 with TRBJ1-2, with D maybe TRBD1 (5 bases). The V end lost 3 bases, the J end lost 7 bases, and 19 bases lay between the germline ends. CDR1 and CDR2 from the germline V gene are SGHNT and YYREEE (reference sequence). CDR3 size: 15 residues. CDR3 bases: TGTGCCAGCAGCTCTGGAGATCAGGGCAGCTCTGGCTACACCTTC. Translated: CASSSGDQGSSGYTF.

This chain connects TRBV7-8 to TRBJ2-1, with TRBD1 as a possible D gene (6 bases). The CDR3 consists of 13 residues. V lost 5 bases and J lost 5, with 10 bases in between. The germline gives CDR1 SGHVS, CDR2 FQNEAQ. The CDR3 DNA is TGTGCCAGCAGCGCAGGACAGAACAATGAGCAGTTCTTC. Translating it yields CASSAGQNNEQFF.

The gene calls are TRBV7-6 and TRBJ2-1; D is unresolved. Per germline, CDR1 SGHVS and CDR2 FNYEAQ. The CDR3 has 16 residues. V lost 0 bases, J lost 0 bases, and 9 bases lay in between. CDR3 nucleotides: TGTGCCAGCAGCTTAGCAACGTCGAGCTCCTACAATGAGCAGTTCTTC. Its translation: CASSLATSSSYNEQFF.

The chain is built from TRBV7-8 and TRBJ2-5; 11 nucleotides agree with TRBD1. The length of the CDR3 is 20 residues. Trimming took 2 bases from V and 2 from J; bases not matched to a gene: 16. The germline CDR1 and CDR2 sequences are SGHVS and FQNEAQ. The CDR3 is CASSLKGQGGFGGVQETQYF. The DNA of the CDR3 is TGTGCCAGCAGCTTAAAGGGACAGGGGGGTTTTGGCGGTGTACAAGAGACCCAGTACTTC.